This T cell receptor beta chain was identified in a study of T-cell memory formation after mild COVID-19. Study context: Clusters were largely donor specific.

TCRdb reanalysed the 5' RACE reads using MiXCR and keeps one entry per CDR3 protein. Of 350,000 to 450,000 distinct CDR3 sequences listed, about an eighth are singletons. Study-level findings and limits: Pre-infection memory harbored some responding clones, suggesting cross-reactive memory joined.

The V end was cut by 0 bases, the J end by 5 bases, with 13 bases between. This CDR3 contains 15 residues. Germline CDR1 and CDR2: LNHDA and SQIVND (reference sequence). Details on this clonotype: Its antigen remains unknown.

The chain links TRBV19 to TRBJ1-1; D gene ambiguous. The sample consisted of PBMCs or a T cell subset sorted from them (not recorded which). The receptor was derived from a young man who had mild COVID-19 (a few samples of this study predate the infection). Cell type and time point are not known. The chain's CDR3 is CASSIDMALGTEAFF. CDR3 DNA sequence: TGTGCCAGTAGTATAGATATGGCCCTGGGGACTGAAGCTTTCTTT.